The source of this T cell receptor (beta chain) is a study of blood T cell repertoires in COVID-19. Overall study context: Material from acute and convalescent COVID-19 was sourced from the United States, Italy and Spain. Sources were T cells, B-cell-depleted T cells, or PBMCs; the material itself was cDNA or gDNA.

The CDR3 extends over 15 amino acids. V lost 0 bases, J lost 0 bases, and 6 bases lay in between. Germline lookup yields CDR1 KGHSH and CDR2 LQKENI. Only a few counts were recorded for this clone. How the authors handled the data: By means of reference gene primer amplification, nucleated cell counts were estimated. Some clones are missing from TCRdb's copy, which holds only in-frame ones; the method was immunoSEQ multiplex PCR. For V, J and clone size, that table is used; D and trimming come from the DNA. The sample holds about 98,000 clones, 82% seen once. The gene calls are TRBV18 and TRBJ1-3, with D hard to call. Sequenced sample: peripheral blood. This TCR came from a man between 65 and 80 years old with active or convalescent COVID-19. Written as DNA, the CDR3 is TGTGCCAGCTCACCACCGACTGTCTCTGGAAACACCATATATTTT. It codes for CASSPPTVSGNTIYF. Supplemented by reference TRBV18 and TRBJ1-3, the full variable domain reads NAGVMQNPRHLVRRRGQEARLRCSPMKGHSHVYWYRQLPEEGLKFMVYLQKENIIDESGMPKERFSAEFPKEGPSILRIQQVVRGDSAAYFCASSPPTVSGNTIYFGEGSWLTVV.